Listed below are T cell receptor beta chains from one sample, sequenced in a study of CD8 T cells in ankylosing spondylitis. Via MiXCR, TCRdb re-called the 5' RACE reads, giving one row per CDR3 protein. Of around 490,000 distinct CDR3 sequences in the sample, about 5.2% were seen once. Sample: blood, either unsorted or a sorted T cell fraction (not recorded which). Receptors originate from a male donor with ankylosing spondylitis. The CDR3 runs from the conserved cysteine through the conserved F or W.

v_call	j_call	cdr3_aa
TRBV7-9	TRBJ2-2	CASSRITGELFF
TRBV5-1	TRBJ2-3	CASSSTLGTDTQYF
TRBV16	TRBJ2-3	CASSQNRGGTDTQYF
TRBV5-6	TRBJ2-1	CASSLERQKRSYNEQFF
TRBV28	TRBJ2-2	CASRNTGGSNGELFF
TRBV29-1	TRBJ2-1	CSVVGSGTGSSYNEQFF
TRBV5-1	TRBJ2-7	CASSLGPLDLSYEQYF
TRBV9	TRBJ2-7	CASSASGLTYEQYF
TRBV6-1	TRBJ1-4	CASSAVATNEKLFF
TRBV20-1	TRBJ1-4	CSTAGTKLFF
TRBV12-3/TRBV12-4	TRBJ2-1	CASSLGRLDEQFF
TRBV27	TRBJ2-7	CASSFRESRQYQYF
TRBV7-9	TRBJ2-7	CASSPSGRPRDEQYF
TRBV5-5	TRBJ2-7	CASSSSRLVHEQYF
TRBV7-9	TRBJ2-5	CASSPRFFQETQYF
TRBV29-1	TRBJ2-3	CSVEMAAKSTDTQYF
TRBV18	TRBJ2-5	CASSTEDYQETQYF
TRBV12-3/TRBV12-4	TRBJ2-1	CASSAAISEQFF
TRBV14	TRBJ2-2	CASSPTLNTGELFF
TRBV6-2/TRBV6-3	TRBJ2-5	CASRQGAGETQYF
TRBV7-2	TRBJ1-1	CASTPAHTEAFF
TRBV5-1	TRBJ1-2	CASSLGALLNGYTF
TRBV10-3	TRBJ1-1	CAISENRATTEAFF
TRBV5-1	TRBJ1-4	CASTSTGVTNEKLFF
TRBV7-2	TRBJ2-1	CASSLLAGFYNEQFF
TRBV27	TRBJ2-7	CASSSGGAGALILWGEQYF
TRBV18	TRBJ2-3	CASSPLGAADTQYF
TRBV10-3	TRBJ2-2	CAIRPRLAGGSTVGELFF
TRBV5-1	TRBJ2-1	CASSSSSGGAGNEQFF
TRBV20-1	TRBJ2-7	CSANRLTYEQYF
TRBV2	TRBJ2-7	CASSEYRGVAYEQYF
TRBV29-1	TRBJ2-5	CSVDRAGRETQYF
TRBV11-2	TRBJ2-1	CASSPGLRSGEHEQFF
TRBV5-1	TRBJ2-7	CASSLAFLAGVDLTPEQYF
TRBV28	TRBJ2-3	CATGVADTQYF
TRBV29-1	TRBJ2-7	CSVTREQDEQYF
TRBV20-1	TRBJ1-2	CSARDGGGRSNGYTF
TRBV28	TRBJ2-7	CASRRQGRYEQYF
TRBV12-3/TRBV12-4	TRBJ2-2	CASSRTRTNTGELFF
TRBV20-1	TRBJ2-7	CSSAGRSSEQYF
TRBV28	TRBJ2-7	CASSLYGGGPYEQYF
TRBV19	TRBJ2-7	CASSVGPGLAGVGEQYF
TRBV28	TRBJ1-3	CASGRNTIYF
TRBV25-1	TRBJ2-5	CASSDSPRGGWDETQYF